This T cell receptor beta chain comes out of a study of blood T cell repertoires in COVID-19. Assay: immunoSEQ multiplex PCR; the TCRdb copy retains only in-frame clones and omits some. The sample has over 150,000 clones, approximately 89% seen once. Germline CDR1 SEHNR, CDR2 FQNEAQ (reference sequence). The CDR3 is 16 residues long. V gave up 1 base and J gave up 4 bases, with 16 bases separating them. This sequence joins TRBV7-9 and TRBJ1-2; D gene ambiguous. The receptor comes from a man aged 40-49 years who had recovered from COVID-19. Source material: PBMCs or T cells enriched from blood (not recorded which). CDR3 coding DNA: TGTGCCAGCAGCTTAGGTGGAGCCCTTGAAAGCTATGGCTACACCTTC. Translated: CASSLGGALESYGYTF.